One and the same sample provided the 26 T cell receptor beta chains below, sequenced in a study of cytomegalovirus exposure and HLA in healthy donors. Clones were read by immunoSEQ multiplex PCR, and TCRdb kept only the in-frame ones, dropping some. The data contain 150,000 or so clones, 86% of them singletons. The specimen sequenced was PBMCs. These receptor sequences come from a man in his late teens or twenties in good health and CMV-seropositive.

The chain employs TRBV29-1 and TRBJ1-4, with D maybe TRBD1 (5 bases). V dropped 6 bases and J dropped 5 bases, with 7 bases sitting between them. In germline, CDR1 is SQVTM, CDR2 ANQGSEA. This CDR3 is 11 amino acids long. The chain's CDR3 is CSVDTNEKLFF. The CDR3 DNA is TGCAGCGTGGACACAAATGAAAAACTGTTTTTT.

V usage is TRBV2 and J usage is TRBJ2-7, with 7 nucleotides matching TRBD1. The CDR3 has 13 residues. Germline-derived CDR1 and CDR2 are SNHLY and FYNNEI. V trimming: 5 bases; J trimming: 3 bases; junction bases outside the gene matches: 4. This CDR3 reads CASSPTGNYEQYF. The CDR3 DNA follows: TGTGCCAGCAGTCCGACAGGGAACTACGAGCAGTACTTC.

Of note for this clone: Other DNA sequences in the same sample also yield this CDR3. The chain employs TRBV7-2 and TRBJ2-7, with 11 bases identical to TRBD2. J gave up 0 bases and V 5 bases, and 3 bases lay outside the gene matches. This CDR3 is built from 15 residues. Germline assignment: CDR1 SGHTA and CDR2 FQGNSA. CDR3 coding DNA: TGTGCCAGCAGCCTGGGACTAGCGGCCTCCTACGAGCAGTACTTC. This sequence encodes CASSLGLAASYEQYF.

This clone occurred once. The chain recombines TRBV27 with TRBJ2-3; D possibly corresponds to TRBD2 (6 bases). CDR3 length equals 14 residues. The V gene's germline CDR1 is MNHEY and CDR2 SMNVEV (reference sequence). V was cut by 10 bases and J by 0 bases, with 14 bases left in between. The CDR3 protein is CATRGLPSTDTQYF. CDR3 DNA sequence: TGTGCCACCAGAGGACTACCTAGCACAGATACGCAGTATTTT.

V usage is TRBV19 and J usage is TRBJ1-5; TRBD1 agrees at 7 bases. Germline lookup yields CDR1 LNHDA and CDR2 SQIVND (reference sequence). Trimming removed 4 bases from V and 7 bases from J; junction bases left unmatched: 7. The CDR3 is 14 residues long. The DNA of the CDR3 is TGTGCCAGTAGTACCGACAGGGCGGGACAGCCCCAGCATTTT. Encoded protein: CASSTDRAGQPQHF. The full variable domain, rest sourced from reference TRBV19 and TRBJ1-5, is DGGITQSPKYLFRKEGQNVTLSCEQNLNHDAMYWYRQDPGQGLRLIYYSQIVNDFQKGDIAEGYSVSREKKESFPLTVTSAQKNPTAFYLCASSTDRAGQPQHFGDGTRLSIL.

This rearrangement joins TRBV4-1 to TRBJ2-7, with TRBD2 as a possible D gene (5 bases). The V gene lost 0 bases and the J gene lost 4 bases, with 13 bases spanning the gap. In germline, CDR1 is MGHRA, CDR2 YSYEKL. The CDR3 runs 15 residues. The CDR3 spells CASSQDPRGTYEQYF. The CDR3 nucleotides are TGCGCCAGCAGCCAAGATCCTCGGGGAACTTACGAGCAGTACTTC.

J is TRBJ2-7 and V is TRBV5-4; D is unclear. The CDR3 runs to 15 residues. V was clipped by 1 base and J by 0 bases, with 11 bases between them. Germline-derived CDR1 and CDR2 are SGHNT and YYREEE (reference sequence). DNA of the CDR3: TGTGCCAGCAGCTTGTCCCCCCTACCCTCCTACGAGCAGTACTTC. Amino acids: CASSLSPLPSYEQYF.

This chain connects TRBV6-1 to TRBJ2-7; D remains ambiguous. With 5 bases removed from V and 3 bases from J, the gap between germline ends came to 8 bases. The germline V gene has CDR1 MNHNS and CDR2 SASEGT. The CDR3 loop spans 12 amino acids. The CDR3 sequence is CASSPLGYEQYF. CDR3 in DNA: TGTGCCAGCAGTCCACTCGGCTACGAGCAGTACTTC.

This clone was counted at least ten times. This chain links TRBV27 with TRBJ1-1, with 8 bases fitting TRBD1. CDR1 is MNHEY and CDR2 is SMNVEV in the germline V gene (reference sequence). With V trimmed by 5 bases and J by 8 bases, 7 bases remained unmatched. The CDR3 loop spans 13 amino acids. The CDR3 here is CASSATRQGEAFF. The CDR3 bases are TGTGCCAGCAGTGCGACCCGACAGGGGGAAGCTTTCTTT.

The V call is TRBV7-9, the J call TRBJ2-7; possibly TRBD2 for D (7 bases). V was trimmed by 6 bases and J by 4 bases, leaving 22 bases between them. The CDR3 runs 16 residues. CDR1 and CDR2 (germline): SEHNR, FQNEAQ (reference sequence). CDR3 sequence reads: CASSSPVGGAHYEQYF. The CDR3 DNA reads TGTGCCAGCAGTTCTCCCGTGGGGGGGGCGCATTACGAGCAGTACTTC.

This sequence joins TRBV11-2 and TRBJ2-3; 10 bases are shared with TRBD2. The CDR3 totals 16 residues. Per germline, CDR1 SGHAT and CDR2 FQNNGV. With 1 base clipped from V and 1 base from J, the junction kept 2 bases outside the gene matches. The CDR3 sequence: CASSLVGTSGTDTQYF. CDR3 DNA sequence: TGTGCCAGCAGCTTAGTTGGGACTAGCGGCACAGATACGCAGTATTTT.

V is TRBV9 and J is TRBJ1-2; maybe TRBD1 (5 bases). From germline, CDR1 is SGDLS and CDR2 YYNGEE. The V gene lost 0 bases and the J gene lost 6 bases, with 12 bases spanning the gap. The CDR3 consists of 14 residues. The CDR3 loop reads CASSVGWRGDGYTF. The DNA of the CDR3 is TGTGCCAGCAGCGTAGGGTGGAGGGGTGATGGCTACACCTTC.

This clone was counted once. The chain carries TRBV5-6 and TRBJ2-7; TRBD1 matches 8 bases. Germline CDR1 SGHDT, CDR2 YYEEEE. The CDR3 is made up of 14 amino acids. J gave up 4 bases and V 4 bases, and 7 bases lay outside the gene matches. This CDR3 reads CASSNRDRRYEQYF. CDR3 nucleotide sequence: TGTGCCAGCAGCAACCGGGACAGGCGGTACGAGCAGTACTTC.

The V call is TRBV27, the J call TRBJ2-7; weak D call: TRBD1 (6 bases). Germline loops: CDR1 MNHEY, CDR2 SMNVEV (reference sequence). The CDR3 length is 13 residues. Trimming stripped 4 bases from V and 0 bases from J, with 7 bases between. The CDR3 spells CASSSGDSYEQYF. The DNA of the CDR3 is TGTGCCAGCAGTTCAGGGGACTCCTACGAGCAGTACTTC.

V and J are TRBV18 and TRBJ1-2; 9 positions match TRBD1. Trimming at V came to 2 bases and at J to 8 bases, leaving 9 bases not matched to a gene. This CDR3 is built from 15 residues. The germline gives CDR1 KGHSH, CDR2 LQKENI. DNA of the CDR3: TGTGCCAGCTCACCAGCGGGACAGGGAGTAGAAGGCTACACCTTC. It yields the protein CASSPAGQGVEGYTF.

The chain uses TRBV7-2 and TRBJ2-1; the match to TRBD2 covers 10 bases. Germline CDR1 SGHTA, CDR2 FQGNSA. Trimming cost V 1 base and J 8 bases; bases outside gene matches: 14. The CDR3 runs 18 residues. This chain's CDR3 is CASSLVGTGTSVSDEQFF. CDR3 coding DNA: TGTGCCAGCAGCTTAGTTGGTACCGGGACTAGCGTCTCTGATGAGCAGTTCTTC. The full variable domain, its missing parts supplied by reference TRBV7-2 and TRBJ2-1, is GAGVSQSPSNKVTEKGKDVELRCDPISGHTALYWYRQSLGQGLEFLIYFQGNSAPDKSGLPSDRFSAERTGGSVSTLTIQRTQQEDSAVYLCASSLVGTGTSVSDEQFFGPGTRLTVL.

The chain employs TRBV27 and TRBJ1-5; the match to TRBD1 covers 7 bases. V was clipped by 6 bases and J by 3 bases; unmatched bases: 8. Germline V gene lookup returns CDR1 MNHEY and CDR2 SMNVEV (reference sequence). CDR3 length equals 15 residues. CDR3 DNA sequence: TGTGCCAGCAGCCCGGGGACAGCCATCAATCAGCCCCAGCATTTT. This sequence encodes CASSPGTAINQPQHF.

The V and J genes are TRBV4-2 and TRBJ2-7; 7 nucleotides line up with TRBD1. Trimming cost V 4 bases and J 3 bases; bases outside gene matches: 9. Germline CDR1 reads LGHNA; CDR2 reads YNFKEQ. The CDR3 extends over 15 amino acids. The CDR3 bases are TGTGCCAGCAGCCCTCCAAGGGGGCCCCGCTACGAGCAGTACTTC. Translating gives CASSPPRGPRYEQYF.

This clone was observed a few times. Written as DNA, the CDR3 is TGTGCCAGCAGCCCCTACAATCAGCCCCAGCATTTT. Amino acid sequence: CASSPYNQPQHF. The chain is built from TRBV7-2 and TRBJ1-5; D is unresolved. This CDR3 region has 12 residues. Germline CDR1 reads SGHTA; CDR2 reads FQGNSA. Trimming shortened V by 5 bases and J by 3 bases, and 5 bases separated the two germline ends.

V and J are TRBV7-8 and TRBJ1-5; 9 bases fit TRBD1. The CDR3 has 14 residues. Germline loops: CDR1 SGHVS, CDR2 FQNEAQ. V was clipped by 6 bases and J by 3 bases; unmatched bases: 3. CDR3 protein: CASRGQGTNQPQHF. The CDR3 coding sequence is TGTGCCAGCAGGGGACAGGGAACCAATCAGCCCCAGCATTTT.

The CDR3 is CASSLGRGPGGANVLTF. The CDR3 region has the DNA TGTGCCAGCAGTTTAGGCAGGGGGCCGGGTGGGGCCAACGTCCTGACTTTC. This sequence joins TRBV27 and TRBJ2-6, with 8 bases matching TRBD1. Germline assignment: CDR1 MNHEY and CDR2 SMNVEV (reference sequence). The CDR3 length is 17 residues. V was pared by 2 bases and J by 3 bases, with 6 bases of the junction left unmatched.

V is TRBV5-1 and J is TRBJ2-2, with 7 nucleotides matching TRBD1. V lost 4 bases to trimming and J lost 1 base; unmatched junction nucleotides: 4. The CDR3 sequence is 15 residues long. Per the germline V gene, CDR1 is SGHRS and CDR2 is YFSETQ. The CDR3 DNA is TGCGCCAGCAGCCTGAGACAGGGGAACACCGGGGAGCTGTTTTTT. Its translation is CASSLRQGNTGELFF. Variable domain in full (rest from reference TRBV5-1 and TRBJ2-2): KAGVTQTPRYLIKTRGQQVTLSCSPISGHRSVSWYQQTPGQGLQFLFEYFSETQRNKGNFPGRFSGRQFSNSRSEMNVSTLELGDSALYLCASSLRQGNTGELFFGEGSRLTVL.

The chain couples TRBV7-9 to TRBJ2-7; possible D gene TRBD1, 8 bases. V was clipped by 3 bases and J by 5 bases, with 23 bases between them. Germline CDR1 SEHNR, CDR2 FQNEAQ (reference sequence). This CDR3 is 17 amino acids long. The CDR3 DNA follows: TGTGCCAGCAGCTTTCTACAGGGGGGAGGGAGTAGTGACGAGCAGTACTTC. It codes for CASSFLQGGGSSDEQYF.

The chain employs TRBV4-3 and TRBJ1-5; unclear D gene. This CDR3 has 13 residues. Trimming took 1 base from V and 5 from J, leaving 6 bases between them. Looked up from germline, CDR1 is LGHNA and CDR2 is YSLEER. Written as DNA, the CDR3 is TGCGCCAGCAGCCAAGTCCTACATCAGCCCCAGCATTTT. As protein: CASSQVLHQPQHF.

This rearrangement joins TRBV18 to TRBJ1-4; TRBD1 might be the D (6 bases). The CDR3 loop spans 15 amino acids. The V and J ends lost 3 bases and 7 bases respectively, with 15 bases between them. From germline, CDR1 is KGHSH and CDR2 LQKENI. DNA for the CDR3: TGTGCCAGCTCACCTACAGGGTTAAGGGGTGAAAAACTGTTTTTT. Encoded protein: CASSPTGLRGEKLFF.

This sequence joins TRBV19 and TRBJ2-2, with 11 nucleotides matching TRBD1. Germline values: CDR1 LNHDA, CDR2 SQIVND (reference sequence). This CDR3 contains 16 residues. The trim removed 2 bases at V and 6 bases at J, leaving 5 bases unmatched. This CDR3 is CASSIHGQGAAGELFF. The CDR3, as DNA: TGTGCCAGTAGTATACATGGACAGGGGGCAGCCGGGGAGCTGTTTTTT.